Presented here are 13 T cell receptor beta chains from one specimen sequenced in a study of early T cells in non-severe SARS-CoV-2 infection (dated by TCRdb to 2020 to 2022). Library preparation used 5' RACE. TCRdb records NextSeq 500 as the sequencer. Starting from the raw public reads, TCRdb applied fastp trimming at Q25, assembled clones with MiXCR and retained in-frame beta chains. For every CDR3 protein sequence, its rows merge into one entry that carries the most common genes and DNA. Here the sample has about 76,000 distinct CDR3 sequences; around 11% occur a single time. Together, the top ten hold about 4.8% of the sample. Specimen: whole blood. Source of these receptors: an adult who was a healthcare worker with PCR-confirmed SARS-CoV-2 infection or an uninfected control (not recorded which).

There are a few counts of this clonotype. CDR3 coding DNA: TGCGCCAGCAGCCAAGATTTCCCCGGACAGGGCTACGAGCAGTACTTC. Encoded protein: CASSQDFPGQGYEQYF. J is TRBJ2-7 and V is TRBV4-3; TRBD1 matches 8 bases. Germline V gene lookup returns CDR1 LGHNA and CDR2 YSLEER. The CDR3 totals 16 residues. V trimming: 0 bases; J trimming: 3 bases; junction bases outside the gene matches: 7.

The CDR3 DNA follows: TGCGCCAGCAGCCAAGATAAGGGGAGCTCCTATAATTCACCCCTCCACTTT. Amino acid sequence: CASSQDKGSSYNSPLHF. The chain uses TRBV4-3 and TRBJ1-6, with TRBD1 as a possible D gene (5 bases). V lost 0 bases and J lost 0, with 9 bases in between. This CDR3 has 17 residues. From germline, CDR1 is LGHNA and CDR2 YSLEER.

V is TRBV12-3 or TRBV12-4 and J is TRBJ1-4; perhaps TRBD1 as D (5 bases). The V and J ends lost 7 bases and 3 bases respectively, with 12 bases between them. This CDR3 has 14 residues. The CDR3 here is CASINQGANEKLFF. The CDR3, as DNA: TGTGCCAGCATCAACCAGGGTGCTAATGAAAAACTGTTTTTT.

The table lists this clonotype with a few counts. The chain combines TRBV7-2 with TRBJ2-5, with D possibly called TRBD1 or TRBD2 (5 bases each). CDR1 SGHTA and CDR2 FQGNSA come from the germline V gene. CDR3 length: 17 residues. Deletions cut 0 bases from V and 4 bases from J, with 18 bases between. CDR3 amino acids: CASSLAPSRGPGETQYF. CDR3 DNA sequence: TGTGCCAGCAGCTTAGCACCCTCCCGGGGCCCGGGAGAGACCCAGTACTTC.

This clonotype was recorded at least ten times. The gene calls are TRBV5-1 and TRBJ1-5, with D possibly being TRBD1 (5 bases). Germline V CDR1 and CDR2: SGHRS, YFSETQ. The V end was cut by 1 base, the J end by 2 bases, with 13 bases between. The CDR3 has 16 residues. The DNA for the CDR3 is TGCGCCAGCAGCTTGTGGCCGGGGGAGGGCAATCAGCCCCAGCATTTT. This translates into CASSLWPGEGNQPQHF.

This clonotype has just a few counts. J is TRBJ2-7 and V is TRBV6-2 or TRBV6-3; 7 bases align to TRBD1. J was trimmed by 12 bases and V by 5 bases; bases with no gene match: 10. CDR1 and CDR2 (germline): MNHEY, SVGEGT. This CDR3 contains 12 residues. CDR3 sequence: CASSTTDRAMYF. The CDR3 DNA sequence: TGTGCCAGCAGTACCACAGACAGGGCGATGTACTTC.

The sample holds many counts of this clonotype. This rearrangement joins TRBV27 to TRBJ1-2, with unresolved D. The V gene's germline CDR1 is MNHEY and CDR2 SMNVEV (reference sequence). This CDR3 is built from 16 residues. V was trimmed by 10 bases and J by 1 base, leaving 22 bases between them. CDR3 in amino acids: CATLGIGPPFNYGYTF. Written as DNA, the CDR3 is TGTGCCACCCTTGGGATTGGGCCCCCGTTTAACTATGGCTACACCTTC.

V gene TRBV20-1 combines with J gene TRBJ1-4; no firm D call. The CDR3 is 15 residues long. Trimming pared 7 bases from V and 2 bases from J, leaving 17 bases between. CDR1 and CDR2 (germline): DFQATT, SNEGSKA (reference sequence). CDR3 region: CSVSSGLGTNEKLFF. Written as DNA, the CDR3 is TGCAGTGTCAGCTCGGGCCTAGGGACTAATGAAAAACTGTTTTTT.

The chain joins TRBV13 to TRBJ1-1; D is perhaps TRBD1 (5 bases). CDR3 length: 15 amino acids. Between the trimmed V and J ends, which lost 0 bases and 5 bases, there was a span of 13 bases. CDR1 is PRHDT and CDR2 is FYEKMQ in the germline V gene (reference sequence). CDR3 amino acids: CASSLGAGRGTEAFF. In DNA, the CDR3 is TGTGCCAGCAGCTTAGGAGCAGGCCGGGGGACTGAAGCTTTCTTT.

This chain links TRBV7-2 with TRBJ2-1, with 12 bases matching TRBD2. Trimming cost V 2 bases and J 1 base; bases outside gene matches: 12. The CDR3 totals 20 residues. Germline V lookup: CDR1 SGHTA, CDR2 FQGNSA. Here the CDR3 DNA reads TGTGCCAGCAGCTTACCCCGGACTAGCGGGAAATCGACTTCCTACAATGAGCAGTTCTTC. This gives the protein CASSLPRTSGKSTSYNEQFF. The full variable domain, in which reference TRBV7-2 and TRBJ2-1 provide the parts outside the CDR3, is GAGVSQSPSNKVTEKGKDVELRCDPISGHTALYWYRQSLGQGLEFLIYFQGNSAPDKSGLPSDRFSAERTGGSVSTLTIQRTQQEDSAVYLCASSLPRTSGKSTSYNEQFFGPGTRLTVL.

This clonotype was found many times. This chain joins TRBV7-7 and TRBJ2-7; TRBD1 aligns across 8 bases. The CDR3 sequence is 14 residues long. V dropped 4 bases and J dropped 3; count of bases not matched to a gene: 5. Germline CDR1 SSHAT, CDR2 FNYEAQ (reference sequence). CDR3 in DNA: TGTGCCAGCAGCTCCGGGACAGGCGACTACGAGCAGTACTTC. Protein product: CASSSGTGDYEQYF.

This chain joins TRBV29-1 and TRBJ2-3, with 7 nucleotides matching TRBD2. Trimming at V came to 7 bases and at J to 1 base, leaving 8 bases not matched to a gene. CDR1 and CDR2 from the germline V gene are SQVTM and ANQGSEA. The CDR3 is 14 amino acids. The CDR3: CSAQRGPGTDTQYF. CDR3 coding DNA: TGCAGCGCCCAGCGGGGCCCGGGCACAGATACGCAGTATTTT.

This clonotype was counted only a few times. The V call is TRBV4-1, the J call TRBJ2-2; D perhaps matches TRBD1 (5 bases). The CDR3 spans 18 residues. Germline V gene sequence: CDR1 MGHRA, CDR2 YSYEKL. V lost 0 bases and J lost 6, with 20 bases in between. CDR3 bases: TGCGCCAGCAGCCAAGACACCGGCAGGGAATGGGTAGCCGGGGAGCTGTTTTTT. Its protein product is CASSQDTGREWVAGELFF.